This T cell receptor beta chain was sequenced during a study of blood T cell repertoires in COVID-19. At the level of the study: Samples came from the United States, Italy and Spain, spanning acute and convalescent COVID-19.

The assay was immunoSEQ multiplex PCR, and TCRdb's table has in-frame clones only and misses some. The sample consists of about 62,000 clones, around 86% of them appearing once. This CDR3 spans 16 amino acids. The junction had 8 bases not matched to a gene; V was cut back by 0 bases and J by 4 bases. Germline V gene data show CDR1 as SQVTM and CDR2 as ANQGSEA. Sample: peripheral blood. The V gene is TRBV29-1, the J gene TRBJ1-1; TRBD1 matches at 10 bases. The sequence was obtained from a woman aged 80 or older with acute or convalescent COVID-19. The CDR3 loop is CSVEDLSRTGGTEAFF. CDR3 DNA: TGCAGCGTTGAAGATTTGTCCCGGACAGGGGGCACTGAAGCTTTCTTT.